This entry concerns a single T cell receptor beta chain. The target of this receptor is not known. Base qualities are not at hand, and no much larger clone is one base apart. The library was generated by the immunoSEQ multiplex PCR assay. The study's own analysis went as follows. A statistical classification framework was built to diagnose cytomegalovirus status from the catalog of TCR beta chain sequences. The source is immuneACCESS, and TCRdb retained only in-frame sequences with V and J called. Part of the clones is not carried over; for the studies checked, unresolved V genes explain less than half of this, and the remainder is unexplained. V and J calls and clone size are given by that table; D and trimming were obtained from the DNA. The sample table records approximately 82,000 clones; 85% to 95% of these occur just once. The ten largest account for nearly 0.7% of the sample. Taken from cysteine to phenylalanine, the CDR3 has 18 residues. The read is trimmed to its CDR3 DNA, 54 bases read in frame from base 1. The germline V gene yields LGHNT for CDR1 and FRNRAP for CDR2. Clipping removes 2 bases from V and 0 bases from J, with 9 as the unmatched junction base count.

This sample was included in a study of cytomegalovirus exposure and HLA in healthy donors listed by TCRdb under 2017. Concerning the study at large: The 500 to 800 repertoires of the first cohort and the roughly 110 validation repertoires were produced on the same platform, according to a later analysis. The study aimed to test whether cataloging public T cell receptors could reveal signatures of past pathogen exposure. The study combined high-throughput TCR immunosequencing, statistical association of individual TCRs with disease status, and machine learning to predict cytomegalovirus infection status. Besides the first cohort of around 700 subjects, a separate validation cohort made up of some 110 different subjects was used. Beyond this particular receptor, the publication reports: The classifier was reported to diagnose cytomegalovirus status with high specificity and sensitivity in both the original and validation cohorts. In a later analysis, TCRs clustered in the first cohort were found to also tend to co-occur in the 130 or so validation repertoires, with 90% to 95% of cluster scores above 0. The study listed 170 or so TCR beta chains as associated with cytomegalovirus. The authors suggested that the approach could potentially be generalized to other disease states and immunological phenotypes. In vitro tests confirmed that a few of the cytomegalovirus-associated TCR beta chains recognize cytomegalovirus antigens. A later analysis lacked HLA typing for the validation cohort, so it scored co-occurrence in that cohort across all 110 or so repertoires. Most TCR sequences were observed very rarely across donors, whereas some public TCRs were present in many individuals.

Donors formed part of the validation cohort, which comprised over a hundred subjects and was distinct from the first cohort of roughly 600 subjects. The material sequenced was PBMCs. The origin of this receptor is a young woman in good health and CMV-seronegative. The chain is encoded by TRBV12-5 joined to TRBJ2-2, with TRBD2 matching 7 junction bases. In nucleotide form, the sequence is TGTGCTAGTGGTTTGCAGCTAGAGCGGGGCGCGAACACCGGGGAGCTGTTTTTT. Its protein product is CASGLQLERGANTGELFF.